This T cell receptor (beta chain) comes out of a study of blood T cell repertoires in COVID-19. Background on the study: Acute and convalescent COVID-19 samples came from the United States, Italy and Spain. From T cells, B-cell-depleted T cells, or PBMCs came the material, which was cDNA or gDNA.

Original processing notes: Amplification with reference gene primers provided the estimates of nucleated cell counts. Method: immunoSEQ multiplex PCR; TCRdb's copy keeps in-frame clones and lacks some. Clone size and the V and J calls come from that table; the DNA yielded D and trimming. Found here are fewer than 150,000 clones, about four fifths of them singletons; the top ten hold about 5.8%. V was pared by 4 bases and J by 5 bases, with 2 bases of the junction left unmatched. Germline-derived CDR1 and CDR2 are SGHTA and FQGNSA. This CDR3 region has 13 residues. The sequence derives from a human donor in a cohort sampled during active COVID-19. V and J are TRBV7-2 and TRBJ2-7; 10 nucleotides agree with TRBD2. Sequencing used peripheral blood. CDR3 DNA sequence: TGTGCCAGCAGCTCTAGCGGGGGCCACGAGCAGTACTTC. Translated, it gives CASSSSGGHEQYF.